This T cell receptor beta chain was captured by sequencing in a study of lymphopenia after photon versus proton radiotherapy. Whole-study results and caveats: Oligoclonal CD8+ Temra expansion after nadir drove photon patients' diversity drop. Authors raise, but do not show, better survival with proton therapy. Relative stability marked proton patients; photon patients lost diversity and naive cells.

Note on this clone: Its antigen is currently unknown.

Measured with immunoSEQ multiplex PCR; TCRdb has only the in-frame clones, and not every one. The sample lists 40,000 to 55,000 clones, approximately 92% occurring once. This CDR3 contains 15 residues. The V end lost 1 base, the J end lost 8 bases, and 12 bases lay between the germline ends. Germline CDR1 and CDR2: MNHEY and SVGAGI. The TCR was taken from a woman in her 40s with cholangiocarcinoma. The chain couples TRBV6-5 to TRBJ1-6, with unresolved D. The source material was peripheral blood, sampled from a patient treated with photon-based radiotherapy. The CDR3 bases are TGTGCCAGCAGTTACTATTTAGGGTTTGATTCACCCCTCCACTTT. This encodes CASSYYLGFDSPLHF.